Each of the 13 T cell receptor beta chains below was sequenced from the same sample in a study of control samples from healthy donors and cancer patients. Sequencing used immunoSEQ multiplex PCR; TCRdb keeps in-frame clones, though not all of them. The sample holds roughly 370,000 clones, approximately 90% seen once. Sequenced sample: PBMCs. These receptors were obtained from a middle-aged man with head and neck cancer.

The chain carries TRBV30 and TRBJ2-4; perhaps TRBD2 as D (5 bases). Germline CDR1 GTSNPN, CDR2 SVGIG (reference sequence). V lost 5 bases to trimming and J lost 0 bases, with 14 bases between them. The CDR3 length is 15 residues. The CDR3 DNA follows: TGTGCCTGGGCAACTAGAACTGTAGCCAAAAACATTCAGTACTTC. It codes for CAWATRTVAKNIQYF.

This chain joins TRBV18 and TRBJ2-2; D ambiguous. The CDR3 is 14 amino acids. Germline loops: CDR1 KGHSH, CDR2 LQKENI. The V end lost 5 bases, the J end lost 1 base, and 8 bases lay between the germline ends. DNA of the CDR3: TGTGCCAGCTCATGGGCCCGGAACACCGGGGAGCTGTTTTTT. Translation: CASSWARNTGELFF. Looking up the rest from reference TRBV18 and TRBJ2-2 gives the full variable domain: NAGVMQNPRHLVRRRGQEARLRCSPMKGHSHVYWYRQLPEEGLKFMVYLQKENIIDESGMPKERFSAEFPKEGPSILRIQQVVRGDSAAYFCASSWARNTGELFFGEGSRLTVL.

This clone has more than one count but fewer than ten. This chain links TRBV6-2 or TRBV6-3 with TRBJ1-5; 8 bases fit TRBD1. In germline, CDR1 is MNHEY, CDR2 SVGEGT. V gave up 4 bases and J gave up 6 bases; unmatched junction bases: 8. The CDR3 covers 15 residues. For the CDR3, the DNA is TGTGCCAGCAGTTCGACAGGGGCAGGAGTTCAGCCCCAGCATTTT. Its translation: CASSSTGAGVQPQHF.

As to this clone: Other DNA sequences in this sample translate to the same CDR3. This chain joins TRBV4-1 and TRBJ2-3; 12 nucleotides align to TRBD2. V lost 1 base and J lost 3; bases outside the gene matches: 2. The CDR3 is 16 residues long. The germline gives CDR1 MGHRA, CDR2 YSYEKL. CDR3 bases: TGCGCCAGCAGCCAAGGTCTAGCGGGAGGGACAGATACGCAGTATTTT. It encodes CASSQGLAGGTDTQYF.

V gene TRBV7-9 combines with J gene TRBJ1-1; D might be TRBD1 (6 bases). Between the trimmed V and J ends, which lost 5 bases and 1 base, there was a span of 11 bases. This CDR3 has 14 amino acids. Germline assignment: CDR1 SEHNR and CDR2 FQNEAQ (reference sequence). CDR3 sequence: CASSPGAENTEAFF. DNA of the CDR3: TGTGCCAGCAGCCCGGGGGCCGAGAACACTGAAGCTTTCTTT. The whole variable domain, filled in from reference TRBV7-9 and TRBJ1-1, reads DTGVSQNPRHKITKRGQNVTFRCDPISEHNRLYWYRQTLGQGPEFLTYFQNEAQLEKSRLLSDRFSAERPKGSFSTLEIQRTEQGDSAMYLCASSPGAENTEAFFGQGTRLTVV.

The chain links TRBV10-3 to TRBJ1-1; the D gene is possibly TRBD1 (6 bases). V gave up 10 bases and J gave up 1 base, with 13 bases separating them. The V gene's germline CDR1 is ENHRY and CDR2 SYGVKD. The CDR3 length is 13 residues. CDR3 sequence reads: CATGGTKNTEAFF. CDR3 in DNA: TGTGCCACCGGAGGGACAAAGAACACTGAAGCTTTCTTT.

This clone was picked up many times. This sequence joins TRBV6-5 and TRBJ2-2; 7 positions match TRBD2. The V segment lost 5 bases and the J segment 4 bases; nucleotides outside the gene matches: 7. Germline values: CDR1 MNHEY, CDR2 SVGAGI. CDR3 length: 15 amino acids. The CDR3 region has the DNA TGTGCCAGCAGTCCCCCCGGCGGGGGCACCGGGGAGCTGTTTTTT. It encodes CASSPPGGGTGELFF.

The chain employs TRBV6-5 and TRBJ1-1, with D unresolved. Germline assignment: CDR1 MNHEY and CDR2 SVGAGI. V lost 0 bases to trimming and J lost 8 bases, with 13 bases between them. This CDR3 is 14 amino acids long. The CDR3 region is CASSYSPAQPEAFF. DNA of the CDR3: TGTGCCAGCAGTTACTCTCCCGCGCAGCCCGAAGCTTTCTTT.

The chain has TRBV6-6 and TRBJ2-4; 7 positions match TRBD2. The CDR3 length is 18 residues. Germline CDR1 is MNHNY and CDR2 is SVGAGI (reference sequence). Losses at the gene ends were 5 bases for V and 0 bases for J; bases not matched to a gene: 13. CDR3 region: CASSQNIGTTVAKNIQYF. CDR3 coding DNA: TGTGCCAGCAGTCAAAACATCGGGACTACTGTAGCCAAAAACATTCAGTACTTC.

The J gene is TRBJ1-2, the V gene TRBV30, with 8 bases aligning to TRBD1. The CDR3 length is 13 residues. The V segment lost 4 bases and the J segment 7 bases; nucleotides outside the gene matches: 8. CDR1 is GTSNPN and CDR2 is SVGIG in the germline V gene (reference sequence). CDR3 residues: CAWKGGTGSGYTF. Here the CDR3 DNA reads TGTGCCTGGAAAGGGGGGACAGGATCTGGCTACACCTTC.

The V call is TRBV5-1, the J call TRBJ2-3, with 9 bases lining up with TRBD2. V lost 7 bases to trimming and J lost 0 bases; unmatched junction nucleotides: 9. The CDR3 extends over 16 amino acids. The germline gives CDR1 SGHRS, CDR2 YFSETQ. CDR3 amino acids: CASEMTSGSSTDTQYF. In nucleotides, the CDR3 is TGCGCCAGCGAGATGACTAGCGGCTCTAGCACAGATACGCAGTATTTT. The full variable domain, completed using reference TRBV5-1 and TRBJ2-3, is KAGVTQTPRYLIKTRGQQVTLSCSPISGHRSVSWYQQTPGQGLQFLFEYFSETQRNKGNFPGRFSGRQFSNSRSEMNVSTLELGDSALYLCASEMTSGSSTDTQYFGPGTRLTVL.

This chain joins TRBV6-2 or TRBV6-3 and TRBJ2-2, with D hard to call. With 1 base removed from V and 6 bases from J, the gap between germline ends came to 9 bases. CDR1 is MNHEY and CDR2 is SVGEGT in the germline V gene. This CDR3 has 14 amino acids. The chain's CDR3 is CASSYYMPAGELFF. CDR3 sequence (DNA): TGTGCCAGCAGTTACTATATGCCTGCCGGGGAGCTGTTTTTT.

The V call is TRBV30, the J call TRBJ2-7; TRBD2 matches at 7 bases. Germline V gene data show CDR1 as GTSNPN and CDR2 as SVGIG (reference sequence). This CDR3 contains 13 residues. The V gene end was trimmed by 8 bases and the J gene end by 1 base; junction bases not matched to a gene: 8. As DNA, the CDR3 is TGTGCCCAGAAGCCGGGGGGTTCCTACGAGCAGTACTTC. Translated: CAQKPGGSYEQYF.